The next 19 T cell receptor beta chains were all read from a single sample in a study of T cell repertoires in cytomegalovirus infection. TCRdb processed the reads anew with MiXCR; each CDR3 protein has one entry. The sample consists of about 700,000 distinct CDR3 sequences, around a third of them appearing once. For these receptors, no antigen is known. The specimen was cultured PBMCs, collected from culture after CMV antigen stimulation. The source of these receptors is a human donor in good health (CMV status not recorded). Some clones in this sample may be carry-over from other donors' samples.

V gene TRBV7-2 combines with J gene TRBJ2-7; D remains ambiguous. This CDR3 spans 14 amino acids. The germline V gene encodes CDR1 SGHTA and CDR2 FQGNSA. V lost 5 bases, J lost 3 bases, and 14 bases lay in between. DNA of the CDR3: TGTGCCAGCAGCCAAGCCCTCGCCCTCTACGAGCAGTACTTC. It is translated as CASSQALALYEQYF.

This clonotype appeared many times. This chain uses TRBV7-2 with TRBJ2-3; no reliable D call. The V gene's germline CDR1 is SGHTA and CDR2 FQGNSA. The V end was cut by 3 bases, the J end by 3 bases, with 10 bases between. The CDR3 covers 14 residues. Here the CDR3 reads CASSLRLPTDTQYF. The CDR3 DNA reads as TGTGCCAGCAGCTTGAGACTGCCGACAGATACGCAGTATTTT.

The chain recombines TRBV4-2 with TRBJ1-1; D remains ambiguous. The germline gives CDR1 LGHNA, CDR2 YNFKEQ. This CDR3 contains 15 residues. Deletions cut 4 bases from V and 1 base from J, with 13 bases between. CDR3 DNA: TGTGCCAGCAGCCGCCAAACGACCGGGAACACTGAAGCTTTCTTT. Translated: CASSRQTTGNTEAFF.

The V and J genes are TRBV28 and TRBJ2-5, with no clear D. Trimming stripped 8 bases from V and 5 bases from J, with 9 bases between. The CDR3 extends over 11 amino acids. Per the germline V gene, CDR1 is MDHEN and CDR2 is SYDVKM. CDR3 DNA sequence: TGTGCCAGCGGCTGGGTTGAGACCCAGTACTTC. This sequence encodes CASGWVETQYF.

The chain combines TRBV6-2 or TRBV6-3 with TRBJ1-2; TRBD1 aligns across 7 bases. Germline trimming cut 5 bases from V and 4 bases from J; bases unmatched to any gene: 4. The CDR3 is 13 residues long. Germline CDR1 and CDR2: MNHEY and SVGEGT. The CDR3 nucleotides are TGTGCCAGCAGTGACAGGGAGGGCTATGGCTACACCTTC. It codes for CASSDREGYGYTF.

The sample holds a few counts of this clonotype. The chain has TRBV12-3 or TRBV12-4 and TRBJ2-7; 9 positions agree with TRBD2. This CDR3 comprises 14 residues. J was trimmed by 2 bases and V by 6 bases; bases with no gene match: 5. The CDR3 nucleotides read TGTGCCAGCAGGTCGGCTAGCGGGGCCTACGAGCAGTACTTC. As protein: CASRSASGAYEQYF.

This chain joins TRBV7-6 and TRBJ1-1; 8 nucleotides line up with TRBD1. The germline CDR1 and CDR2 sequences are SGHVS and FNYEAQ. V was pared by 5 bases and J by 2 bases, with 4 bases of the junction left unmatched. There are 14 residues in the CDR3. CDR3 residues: CASSRDRTNTEAFF. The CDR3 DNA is TGTGCCAGCAGCCGGGACAGGACAAACACTGAAGCTTTCTTT. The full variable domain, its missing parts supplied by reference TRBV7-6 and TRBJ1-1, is GAGVSQSPRYKVTKRGQDVALRCDPISGHVSLYWYRQALGQGPEFLTYFNYEAQQDKSGLPNDRFSAERPEGSISTLTIQRTEQRDSAMYRCASSRDRTNTEAFFGQGTRLTVV.

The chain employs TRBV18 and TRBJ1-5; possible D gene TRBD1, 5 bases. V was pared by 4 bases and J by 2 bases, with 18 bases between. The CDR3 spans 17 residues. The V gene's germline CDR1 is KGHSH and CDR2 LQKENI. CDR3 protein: CASSLLGVGSGNQPQHF. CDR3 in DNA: TGTGCCAGCTCACTACTGGGGGTAGGGTCGGGCAATCAGCCCCAGCATTTT.

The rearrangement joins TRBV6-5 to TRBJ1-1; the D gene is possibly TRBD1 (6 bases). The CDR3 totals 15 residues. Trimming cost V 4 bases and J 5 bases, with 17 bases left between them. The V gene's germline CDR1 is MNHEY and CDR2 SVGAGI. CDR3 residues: CASSWGARGITEAFF. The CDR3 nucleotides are TGTGCCAGCAGTTGGGGGGCCCGGGGTATAACTGAAGCTTTCTTT.

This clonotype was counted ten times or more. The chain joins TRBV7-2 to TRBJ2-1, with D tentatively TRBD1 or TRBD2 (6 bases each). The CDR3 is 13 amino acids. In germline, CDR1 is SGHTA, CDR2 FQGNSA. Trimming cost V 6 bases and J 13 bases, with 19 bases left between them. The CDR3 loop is CASRQNAGQAQFF. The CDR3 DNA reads TGTGCCAGCAGACAGAACGCGGGACAAGCCCAGTTCTTC.

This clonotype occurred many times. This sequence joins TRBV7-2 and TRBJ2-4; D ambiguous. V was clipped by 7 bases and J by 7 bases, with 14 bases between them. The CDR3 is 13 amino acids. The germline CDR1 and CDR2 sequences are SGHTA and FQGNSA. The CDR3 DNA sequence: TGTGCCAGCACCCTCCCCGGGCTGAACATTCAGTACTTC. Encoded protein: CASTLPGLNIQYF.

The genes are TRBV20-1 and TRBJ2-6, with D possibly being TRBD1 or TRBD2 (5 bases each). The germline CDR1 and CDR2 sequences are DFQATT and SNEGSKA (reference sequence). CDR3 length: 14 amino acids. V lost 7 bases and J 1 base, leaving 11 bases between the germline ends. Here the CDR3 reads CSVGTASGANVLTF. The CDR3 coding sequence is TGCAGTGTAGGGACGGCGTCTGGGGCCAACGTCCTGACTTTC.

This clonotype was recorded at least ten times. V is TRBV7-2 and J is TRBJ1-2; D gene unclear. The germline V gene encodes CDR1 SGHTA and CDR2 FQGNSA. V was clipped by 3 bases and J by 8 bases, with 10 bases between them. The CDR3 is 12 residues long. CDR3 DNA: TGTGCCAGCAGCTTGGCAGCTAGGGGCTACACCTTC. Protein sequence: CASSLAARGYTF.

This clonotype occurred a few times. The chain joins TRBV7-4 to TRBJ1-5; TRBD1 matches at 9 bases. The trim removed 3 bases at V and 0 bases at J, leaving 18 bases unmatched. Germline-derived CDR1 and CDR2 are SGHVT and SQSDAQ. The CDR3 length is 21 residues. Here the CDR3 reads CASSFEKWDRDQEYSNQPQHF. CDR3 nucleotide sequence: TGTGCCAGCAGCTTTGAAAAATGGGACAGGGACCAAGAATATAGCAATCAGCCCCAGCATTTT.

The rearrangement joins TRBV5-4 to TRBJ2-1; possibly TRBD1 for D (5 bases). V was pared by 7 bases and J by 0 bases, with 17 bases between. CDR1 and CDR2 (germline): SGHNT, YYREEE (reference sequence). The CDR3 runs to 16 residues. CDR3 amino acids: CASSRPGDSSYNEQFF. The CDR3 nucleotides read TGTGCCAGCTCACGTCCGGGCGACAGCTCCTACAATGAGCAGTTCTTC.

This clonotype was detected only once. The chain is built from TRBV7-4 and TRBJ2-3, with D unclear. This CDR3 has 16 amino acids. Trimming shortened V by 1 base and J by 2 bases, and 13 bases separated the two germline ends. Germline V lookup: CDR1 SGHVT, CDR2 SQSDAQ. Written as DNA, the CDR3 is TGTGCCAGCAGCTTAGAGACGTGGGGATACACAGATACGCAGTATTTT. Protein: CASSLETWGYTDTQYF.

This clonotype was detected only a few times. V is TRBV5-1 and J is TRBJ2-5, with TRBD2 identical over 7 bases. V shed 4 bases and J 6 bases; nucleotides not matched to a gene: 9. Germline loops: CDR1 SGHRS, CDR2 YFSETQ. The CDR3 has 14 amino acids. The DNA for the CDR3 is TGCGCCAGCAGCACCGGACTAGGTGGGCAGACCCAGTACTTC. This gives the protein CASSTGLGGQTQYF.

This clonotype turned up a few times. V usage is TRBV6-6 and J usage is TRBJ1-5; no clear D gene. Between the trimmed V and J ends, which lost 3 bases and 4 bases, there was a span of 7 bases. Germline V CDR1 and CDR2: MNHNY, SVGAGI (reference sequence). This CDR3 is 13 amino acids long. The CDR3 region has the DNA TGTGCCAGCAGTTATGTGGGGAATCAGCCCCAGCATTTT. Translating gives CASSYVGNQPQHF.

For the CDR3, the DNA is TGTGCCAGCAGTTACGGGACTAGCGGGAGTGTCCACTACAATGAGCAGTTCTTC. Its protein is CASSYGTSGSVHYNEQFF. The rearrangement uses TRBV6-1 and TRBJ2-1; 14 positions agree with TRBD2. The V and J ends lost 5 bases and 3 bases, in that order; junction bases with no gene match: 9. This CDR3 contains 18 residues. Germline values: CDR1 MNHNS, CDR2 SASEGT.